The 10 T cell receptor beta chains given below trace back to one sample, sequenced in a study of cytomegalovirus exposure and HLA in healthy donors. PCR primers comprised 60 Vbeta and 13 Jbeta primers. This table comes from immunoSEQ multiplex PCR, and its TCRdb copy is limited to in-frame clones, with some not included. The sample comprises some 170,000 clones, roughly 89% of which are singletons, and about 0.93% rests with the top ten. The sequenced sample consisted of PBMCs. Every receptor here comes from a young woman in good health and CMV-seronegative.

The chain links TRBV5-1 to TRBJ1-5; D unclear. Trimming removed 4 bases at V and 2 bases at J, with 7 bases between. The germline V gene has CDR1 SGHRS and CDR2 YFSETQ. The CDR3 spans 13 residues. Here the CDR3 reads CASSLTGNQPQHF. The CDR3, as DNA: TGCGCCAGCAGCCTCACAGGCAATCAGCCCCAGCATTTT.

This clone occurred a few times. This sequence joins TRBV10-3 and TRBJ1-1; D is ambiguous. The germline CDR1 and CDR2 sequences are ENHRY and SYGVKD. V was pared by 6 bases and J by 0 bases, with 5 bases between. The CDR3 is 12 residues long. The CDR3 is CAIRAVNTEAFF. CDR3 nucleotides: TGTGCCATCAGGGCAGTGAACACTGAAGCTTTCTTT.

The V and J genes are TRBV27 and TRBJ2-5; weak D call: TRBD1 (6 bases). V was pared by 6 bases and J by 5 bases, with 19 bases between. The CDR3 is 15 amino acids. Germline CDR1 is MNHEY and CDR2 is SMNVEV (reference sequence). Here the CDR3 reads CASSLPGQPTETQYF. CDR3 DNA: TGTGCCAGCAGCTTACCGGGACAACCCACGGAGACCCAGTACTTC.

The chain is built from TRBV27 and TRBJ2-7; 10 bases map to TRBD2. Losses at the gene ends were 2 bases for V and 0 bases for J; bases not matched to a gene: 1. CDR3 length: 15 amino acids. Per germline, CDR1 MNHEY and CDR2 SMNVEV (reference sequence). The CDR3 coding sequence is TGTGCCAGCAGTTTAGTAGCGGGGGGCTCCTACGAGCAGTACTTC. It translates to CASSLVAGGSYEQYF.

V usage is TRBV5-1 and J usage is TRBJ2-5; 7 nucleotides align to TRBD2. The germline gives CDR1 SGHRS, CDR2 YFSETQ. Trimming at V came to 2 bases and at J to 4 bases, leaving 8 bases not matched to a gene. This CDR3 is built from 15 residues. This CDR3 reads CASSLYAGVVETQYF. The CDR3 nucleotides are TGCGCCAGCAGCTTATATGCGGGAGTGGTAGAGACCCAGTACTTC.

The chain couples TRBV7-2 to TRBJ1-2; D might be TRBD1 (5 bases). Per the germline V gene, CDR1 is SGHTA and CDR2 is FQGNSA. The CDR3 runs 15 residues. Trimming cost V 5 bases and J 5 bases, with 18 bases left between them. CDR3 in DNA: TGTGCCAGCAGCCCCAGGCGGGGGGGGGAGTATGGCTACACCTTC. This sequence encodes CASSPRRGGEYGYTF. The entire variable domain, with the rest obtained from reference TRBV7-2 and TRBJ1-2, is as follows: GAGVSQSPSNKVTEKGKDVELRCDPISGHTALYWYRQSLGQGLEFLIYFQGNSAPDKSGLPSDRFSAERTGGSVSTLTIQRTQQEDSAVYLCASSPRRGGEYGYTFGSGTRLTVV.

This clone has just one count. This chain joins TRBV19 and TRBJ1-1; 11 bases agree with TRBD1. Germline V gene lookup returns CDR1 LNHDA and CDR2 SQIVND (reference sequence). The V segment lost 6 bases and the J segment 5 bases; nucleotides outside the gene matches: 5. There are 14 residues in the CDR3. This CDR3 is CASRGDRGYTEAFF. In nucleotides, the CDR3 is TGTGCCAGTAGGGGGGACAGGGGGTATACTGAAGCTTTCTTT. Variable domain in full (rest from reference TRBV19 and TRBJ1-1): DGGITQSPKYLFRKEGQNVTLSCEQNLNHDAMYWYRQDPGQGLRLIYYSQIVNDFQKGDIAEGYSVSREKKESFPLTVTSAQKNPTAFYLCASRGDRGYTEAFFGQGTRLTVV.

This clone was detected once. The chain carries TRBV28 and TRBJ1-1, with D possibly matching TRBD1 (5 bases). Per the germline V gene, CDR1 is MDHEN and CDR2 is SYDVKM. V was cut by 7 bases and J by 0 bases, with 12 bases left in between. The CDR3 has 14 amino acids. Here the CDR3 reads CASKAGPMNTEAFF. CDR3 bases: TGTGCCAGCAAGGCAGGGCCTATGAACACTGAAGCTTTCTTT.

V and J are TRBV11-3 and TRBJ2-2; the match to TRBD1 covers 7 bases. Losses at the gene ends were 5 bases for V and 3 bases for J; bases not matched to a gene: 6. The CDR3 sequence is 15 residues long. Germline CDR1 is SGHNT and CDR2 is YENEEA. This CDR3 reads CASSPHRGYTGELFF. The DNA of the CDR3 is TGTGCCAGCAGCCCCCACAGGGGCTACACCGGGGAGCTGTTTTTT.

V gene TRBV7-2 combines with J gene TRBJ1-5; D remains ambiguous. The CDR3 consists of 13 residues. Deletions cut 4 bases from V and 0 bases from J, with 4 bases between. Germline V gene lookup returns CDR1 SGHTA and CDR2 FQGNSA. In DNA form, the CDR3 reads TGTGCCAGCAGCTCAATTAGCAATCAGCCCCAGCATTTT. Protein product: CASSSISNQPQHF.